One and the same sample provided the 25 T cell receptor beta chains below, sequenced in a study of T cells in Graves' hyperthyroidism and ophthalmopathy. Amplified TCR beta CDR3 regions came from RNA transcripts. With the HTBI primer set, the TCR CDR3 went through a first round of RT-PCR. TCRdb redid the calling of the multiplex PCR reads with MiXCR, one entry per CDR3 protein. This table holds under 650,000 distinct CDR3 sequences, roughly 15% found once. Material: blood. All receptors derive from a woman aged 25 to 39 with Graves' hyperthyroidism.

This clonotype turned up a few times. The CDR3 coding sequence is TGCAGCGTTGAGAAGGTCAGCTTGTACAATGAGCAGTTCTTC. This sequence encodes CSVEKVSLYNEQFF. The chain combines TRBV29-1 with TRBJ2-1; D unclear. Germline assignment: CDR1 SQVTM and CDR2 ANQGSEA. V gave up 3 bases and J gave up 4 bases, with 13 bases separating them. The CDR3 runs to 14 residues.

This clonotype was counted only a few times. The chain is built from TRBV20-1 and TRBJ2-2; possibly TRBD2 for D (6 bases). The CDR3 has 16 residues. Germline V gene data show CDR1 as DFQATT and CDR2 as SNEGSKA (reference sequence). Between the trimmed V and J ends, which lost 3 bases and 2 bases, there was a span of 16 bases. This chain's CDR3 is CSAREAGIHNTGELFF. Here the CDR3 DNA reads TGCAGTGCTAGGGAGGCGGGAATCCACAACACCGGGGAGCTGTTTTTT.

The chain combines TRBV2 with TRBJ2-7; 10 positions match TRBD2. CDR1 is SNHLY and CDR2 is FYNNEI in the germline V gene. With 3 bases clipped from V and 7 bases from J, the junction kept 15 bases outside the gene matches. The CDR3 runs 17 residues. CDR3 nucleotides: TGTGCCAGCAGTGACCCCGGGCTAGCGGGAGATCCGGGTGAGCAGTACTTC. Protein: CASSDPGLAGDPGEQYF.

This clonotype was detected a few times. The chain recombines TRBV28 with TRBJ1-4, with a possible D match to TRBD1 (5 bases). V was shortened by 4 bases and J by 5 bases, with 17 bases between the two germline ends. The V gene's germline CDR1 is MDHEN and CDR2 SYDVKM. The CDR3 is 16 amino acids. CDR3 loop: CASSSSGHPQNEKLFF. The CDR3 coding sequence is TGTGCCAGCAGTTCGTCCGGACACCCGCAGAATGAAAAACTGTTTTTT. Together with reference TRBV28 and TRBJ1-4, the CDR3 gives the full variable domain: DVKVTQSSRYLVKRTGEKVFLECVQDMDHENMFWYRQDPGLGLRLIYFSYDVKMKEKGDIPEGYSVSREKKERFSLILESASTNQTSMYLCASSSSGHPQNEKLFFGSGTQLSVL.

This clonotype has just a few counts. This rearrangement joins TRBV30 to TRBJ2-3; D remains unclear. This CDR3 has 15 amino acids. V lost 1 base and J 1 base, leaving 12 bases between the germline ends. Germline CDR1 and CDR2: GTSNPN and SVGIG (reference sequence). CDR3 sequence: CAWSAFQWGTDTQYF. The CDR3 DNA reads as TGTGCCTGGAGTGCCTTTCAGTGGGGCACAGATACGCAGTATTTT.

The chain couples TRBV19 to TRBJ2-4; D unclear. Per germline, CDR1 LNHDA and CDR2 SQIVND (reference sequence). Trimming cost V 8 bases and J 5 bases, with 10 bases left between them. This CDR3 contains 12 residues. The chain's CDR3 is CASQSSQNIQYF. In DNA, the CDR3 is TGTGCCAGTCAGAGCAGTCAAAACATTCAGTACTTC.

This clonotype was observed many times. The CDR3 sequence is CASRRGSGGYTF. The DNA for the CDR3 is TGTGCCAGCAGACGGGGGAGCGGTGGCTACACCTTC. The chain couples TRBV7-9 to TRBJ1-2; possibly TRBD1 for D (5 bases). The germline gives CDR1 SEHNR, CDR2 FQNEAQ (reference sequence). Trimming shortened V by 6 bases and J by 7 bases, and 12 bases separated the two germline ends. This CDR3 is 12 amino acids long.

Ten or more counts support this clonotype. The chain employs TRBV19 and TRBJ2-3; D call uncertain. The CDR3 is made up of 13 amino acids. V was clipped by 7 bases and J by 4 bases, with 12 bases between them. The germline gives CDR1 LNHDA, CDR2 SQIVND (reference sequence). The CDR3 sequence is CASTSTRSDTQYF. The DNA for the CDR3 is TGTGCCAGTACGAGTACCCGCTCAGATACGCAGTATTTT.

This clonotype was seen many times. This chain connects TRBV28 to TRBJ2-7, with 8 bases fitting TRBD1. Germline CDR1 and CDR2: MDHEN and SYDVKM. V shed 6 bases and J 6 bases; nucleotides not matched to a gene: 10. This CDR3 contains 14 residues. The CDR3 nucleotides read TGTGCCAGCAGACGATGGGACAGGCCGGGCGAGCAGTACTTC. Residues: CASRRWDRPGEQYF.

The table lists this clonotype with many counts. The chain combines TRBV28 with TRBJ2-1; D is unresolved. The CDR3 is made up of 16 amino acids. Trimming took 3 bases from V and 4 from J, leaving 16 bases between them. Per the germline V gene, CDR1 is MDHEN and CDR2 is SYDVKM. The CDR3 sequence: CASSFYLKDAYNEQFF. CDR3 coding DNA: TGTGCCAGCAGTTTCTACCTTAAAGACGCATACAATGAGCAGTTCTTC.

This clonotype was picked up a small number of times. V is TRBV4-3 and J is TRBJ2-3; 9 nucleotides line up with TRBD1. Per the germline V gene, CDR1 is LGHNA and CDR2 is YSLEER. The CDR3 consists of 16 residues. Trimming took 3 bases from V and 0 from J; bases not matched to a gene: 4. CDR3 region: CASSHRDRVSTDTQYF. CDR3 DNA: TGCGCCAGCAGCCACCGGGACAGGGTTAGCACAGATACGCAGTATTTT.

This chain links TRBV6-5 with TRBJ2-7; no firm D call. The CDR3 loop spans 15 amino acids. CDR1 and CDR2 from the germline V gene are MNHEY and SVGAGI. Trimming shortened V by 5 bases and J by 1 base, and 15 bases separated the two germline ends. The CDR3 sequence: CASSTRIGTSYEQYF. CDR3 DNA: TGTGCCAGCAGTACCCGAATAGGCACATCCTACGAGCAGTACTTC.

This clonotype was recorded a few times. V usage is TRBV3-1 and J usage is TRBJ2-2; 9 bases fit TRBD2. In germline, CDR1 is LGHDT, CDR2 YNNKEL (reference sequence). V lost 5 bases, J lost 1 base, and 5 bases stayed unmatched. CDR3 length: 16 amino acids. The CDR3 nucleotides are TGTGCCAGCAGCGTTCTAGCGGGGTGGAACACCGGGGAGCTGTTTTTT. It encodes CASSVLAGWNTGELFF.

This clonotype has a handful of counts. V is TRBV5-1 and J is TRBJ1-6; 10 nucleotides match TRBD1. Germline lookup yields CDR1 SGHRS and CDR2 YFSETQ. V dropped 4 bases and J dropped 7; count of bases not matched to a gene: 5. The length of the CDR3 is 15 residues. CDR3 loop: CASSGGDRGNSPLHF. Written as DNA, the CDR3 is TGCGCCAGCAGCGGAGGGGACAGGGGCAATTCACCCCTCCACTTT. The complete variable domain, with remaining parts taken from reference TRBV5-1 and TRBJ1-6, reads KAGVTQTPRYLIKTRGQQVTLSCSPISGHRSVSWYQQTPGQGLQFLFEYFSETQRNKGNFPGRFSGRQFSNSRSEMNVSTLELGDSALYLCASSGGDRGNSPLHFGNGTRLTVT.

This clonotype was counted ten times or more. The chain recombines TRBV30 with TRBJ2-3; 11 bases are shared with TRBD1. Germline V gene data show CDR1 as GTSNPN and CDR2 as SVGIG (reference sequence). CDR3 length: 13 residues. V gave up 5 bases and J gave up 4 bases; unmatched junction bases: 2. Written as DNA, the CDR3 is TGTGCCTGGGGGACAGGGGGATCAGATACGCAGTATTTT. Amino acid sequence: CAWGTGGSDTQYF.

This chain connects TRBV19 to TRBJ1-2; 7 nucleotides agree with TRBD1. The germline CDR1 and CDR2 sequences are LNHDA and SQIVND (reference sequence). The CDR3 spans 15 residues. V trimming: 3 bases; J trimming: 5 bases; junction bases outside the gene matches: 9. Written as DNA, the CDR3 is TGTGCCAGTAGTATGGGCCAGGGGGAAGGATATGGCTACACCTTC. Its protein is CASSMGQGEGYGYTF.

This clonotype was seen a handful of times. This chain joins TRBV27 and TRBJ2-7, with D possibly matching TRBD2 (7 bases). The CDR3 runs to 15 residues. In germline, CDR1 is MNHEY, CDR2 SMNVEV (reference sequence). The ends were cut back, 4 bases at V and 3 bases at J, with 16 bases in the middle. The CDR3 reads CASSWGGAAGYEQYF. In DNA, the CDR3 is TGTGCCAGCAGTTGGGGGGGGGCGGCTGGCTACGAGCAGTACTTC.

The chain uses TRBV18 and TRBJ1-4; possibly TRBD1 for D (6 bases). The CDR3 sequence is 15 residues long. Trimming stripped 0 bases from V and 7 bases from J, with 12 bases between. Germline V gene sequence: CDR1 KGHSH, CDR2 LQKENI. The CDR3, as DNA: TGTGCCAGCTCACCACCGGCACAGGGCGGTGAAAAACTGTTTTTT. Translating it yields CASSPPAQGGEKLFF.

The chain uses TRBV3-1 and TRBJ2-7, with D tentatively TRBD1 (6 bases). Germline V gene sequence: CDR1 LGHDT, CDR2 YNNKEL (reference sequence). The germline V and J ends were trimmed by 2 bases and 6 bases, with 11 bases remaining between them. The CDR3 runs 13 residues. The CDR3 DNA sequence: TGTGCCAGCAGCCAAATACAGGGATCCGAGCAGTACTTC. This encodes CASSQIQGSEQYF.

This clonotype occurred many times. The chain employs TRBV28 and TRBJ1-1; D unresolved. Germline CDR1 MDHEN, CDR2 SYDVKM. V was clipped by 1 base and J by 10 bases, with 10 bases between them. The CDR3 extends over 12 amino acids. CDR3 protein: CASSLSGSGAFF. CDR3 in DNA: TGTGCCAGCAGTTTATCCGGGAGTGGAGCTTTCTTT. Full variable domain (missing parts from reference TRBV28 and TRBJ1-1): DVKVTQSSRYLVKRTGEKVFLECVQDMDHENMFWYRQDPGLGLRLIYFSYDVKMKEKGDIPEGYSVSREKKERFSLILESASTNQTSMYLCASSLSGSGAFFGQGTRLTVV.

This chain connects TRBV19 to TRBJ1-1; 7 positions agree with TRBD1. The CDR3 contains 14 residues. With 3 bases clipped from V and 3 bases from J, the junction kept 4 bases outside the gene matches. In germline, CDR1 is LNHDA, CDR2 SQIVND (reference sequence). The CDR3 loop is CASSMGQPDTEAFF. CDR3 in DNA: TGTGCCAGTAGTATGGGACAGCCCGACACTGAAGCTTTCTTT.

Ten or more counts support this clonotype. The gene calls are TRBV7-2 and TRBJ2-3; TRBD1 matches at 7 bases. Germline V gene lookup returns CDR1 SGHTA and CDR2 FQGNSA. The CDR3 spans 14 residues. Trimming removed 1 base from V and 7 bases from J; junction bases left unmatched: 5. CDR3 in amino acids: CASSLEGAAHTQYF. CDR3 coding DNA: TGTGCCAGCAGCTTAGAGGGGGCGGCCCATACGCAGTATTTT.

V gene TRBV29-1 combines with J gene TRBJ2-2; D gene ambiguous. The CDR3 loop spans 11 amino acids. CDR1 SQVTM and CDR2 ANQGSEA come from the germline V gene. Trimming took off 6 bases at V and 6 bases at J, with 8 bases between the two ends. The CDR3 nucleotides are TGCAGCGTCCCCGTGTCCGGGGAGCTGTTTTTT. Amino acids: CSVPVSGELFF.

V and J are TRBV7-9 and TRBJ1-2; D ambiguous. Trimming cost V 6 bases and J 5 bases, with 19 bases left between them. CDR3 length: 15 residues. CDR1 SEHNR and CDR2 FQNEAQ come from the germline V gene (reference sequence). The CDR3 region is CASRRTDGLGYGYTF. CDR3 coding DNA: TGTGCCAGCAGAAGAACCGACGGACTGGGTTATGGCTACACCTTC.

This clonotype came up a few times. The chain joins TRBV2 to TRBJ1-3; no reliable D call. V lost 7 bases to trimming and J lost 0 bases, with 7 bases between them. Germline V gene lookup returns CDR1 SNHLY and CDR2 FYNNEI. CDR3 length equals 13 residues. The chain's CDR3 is CASTWFSGNTIYF. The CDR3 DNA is TGTGCCAGCACATGGTTCTCTGGAAACACCATATATTTT.